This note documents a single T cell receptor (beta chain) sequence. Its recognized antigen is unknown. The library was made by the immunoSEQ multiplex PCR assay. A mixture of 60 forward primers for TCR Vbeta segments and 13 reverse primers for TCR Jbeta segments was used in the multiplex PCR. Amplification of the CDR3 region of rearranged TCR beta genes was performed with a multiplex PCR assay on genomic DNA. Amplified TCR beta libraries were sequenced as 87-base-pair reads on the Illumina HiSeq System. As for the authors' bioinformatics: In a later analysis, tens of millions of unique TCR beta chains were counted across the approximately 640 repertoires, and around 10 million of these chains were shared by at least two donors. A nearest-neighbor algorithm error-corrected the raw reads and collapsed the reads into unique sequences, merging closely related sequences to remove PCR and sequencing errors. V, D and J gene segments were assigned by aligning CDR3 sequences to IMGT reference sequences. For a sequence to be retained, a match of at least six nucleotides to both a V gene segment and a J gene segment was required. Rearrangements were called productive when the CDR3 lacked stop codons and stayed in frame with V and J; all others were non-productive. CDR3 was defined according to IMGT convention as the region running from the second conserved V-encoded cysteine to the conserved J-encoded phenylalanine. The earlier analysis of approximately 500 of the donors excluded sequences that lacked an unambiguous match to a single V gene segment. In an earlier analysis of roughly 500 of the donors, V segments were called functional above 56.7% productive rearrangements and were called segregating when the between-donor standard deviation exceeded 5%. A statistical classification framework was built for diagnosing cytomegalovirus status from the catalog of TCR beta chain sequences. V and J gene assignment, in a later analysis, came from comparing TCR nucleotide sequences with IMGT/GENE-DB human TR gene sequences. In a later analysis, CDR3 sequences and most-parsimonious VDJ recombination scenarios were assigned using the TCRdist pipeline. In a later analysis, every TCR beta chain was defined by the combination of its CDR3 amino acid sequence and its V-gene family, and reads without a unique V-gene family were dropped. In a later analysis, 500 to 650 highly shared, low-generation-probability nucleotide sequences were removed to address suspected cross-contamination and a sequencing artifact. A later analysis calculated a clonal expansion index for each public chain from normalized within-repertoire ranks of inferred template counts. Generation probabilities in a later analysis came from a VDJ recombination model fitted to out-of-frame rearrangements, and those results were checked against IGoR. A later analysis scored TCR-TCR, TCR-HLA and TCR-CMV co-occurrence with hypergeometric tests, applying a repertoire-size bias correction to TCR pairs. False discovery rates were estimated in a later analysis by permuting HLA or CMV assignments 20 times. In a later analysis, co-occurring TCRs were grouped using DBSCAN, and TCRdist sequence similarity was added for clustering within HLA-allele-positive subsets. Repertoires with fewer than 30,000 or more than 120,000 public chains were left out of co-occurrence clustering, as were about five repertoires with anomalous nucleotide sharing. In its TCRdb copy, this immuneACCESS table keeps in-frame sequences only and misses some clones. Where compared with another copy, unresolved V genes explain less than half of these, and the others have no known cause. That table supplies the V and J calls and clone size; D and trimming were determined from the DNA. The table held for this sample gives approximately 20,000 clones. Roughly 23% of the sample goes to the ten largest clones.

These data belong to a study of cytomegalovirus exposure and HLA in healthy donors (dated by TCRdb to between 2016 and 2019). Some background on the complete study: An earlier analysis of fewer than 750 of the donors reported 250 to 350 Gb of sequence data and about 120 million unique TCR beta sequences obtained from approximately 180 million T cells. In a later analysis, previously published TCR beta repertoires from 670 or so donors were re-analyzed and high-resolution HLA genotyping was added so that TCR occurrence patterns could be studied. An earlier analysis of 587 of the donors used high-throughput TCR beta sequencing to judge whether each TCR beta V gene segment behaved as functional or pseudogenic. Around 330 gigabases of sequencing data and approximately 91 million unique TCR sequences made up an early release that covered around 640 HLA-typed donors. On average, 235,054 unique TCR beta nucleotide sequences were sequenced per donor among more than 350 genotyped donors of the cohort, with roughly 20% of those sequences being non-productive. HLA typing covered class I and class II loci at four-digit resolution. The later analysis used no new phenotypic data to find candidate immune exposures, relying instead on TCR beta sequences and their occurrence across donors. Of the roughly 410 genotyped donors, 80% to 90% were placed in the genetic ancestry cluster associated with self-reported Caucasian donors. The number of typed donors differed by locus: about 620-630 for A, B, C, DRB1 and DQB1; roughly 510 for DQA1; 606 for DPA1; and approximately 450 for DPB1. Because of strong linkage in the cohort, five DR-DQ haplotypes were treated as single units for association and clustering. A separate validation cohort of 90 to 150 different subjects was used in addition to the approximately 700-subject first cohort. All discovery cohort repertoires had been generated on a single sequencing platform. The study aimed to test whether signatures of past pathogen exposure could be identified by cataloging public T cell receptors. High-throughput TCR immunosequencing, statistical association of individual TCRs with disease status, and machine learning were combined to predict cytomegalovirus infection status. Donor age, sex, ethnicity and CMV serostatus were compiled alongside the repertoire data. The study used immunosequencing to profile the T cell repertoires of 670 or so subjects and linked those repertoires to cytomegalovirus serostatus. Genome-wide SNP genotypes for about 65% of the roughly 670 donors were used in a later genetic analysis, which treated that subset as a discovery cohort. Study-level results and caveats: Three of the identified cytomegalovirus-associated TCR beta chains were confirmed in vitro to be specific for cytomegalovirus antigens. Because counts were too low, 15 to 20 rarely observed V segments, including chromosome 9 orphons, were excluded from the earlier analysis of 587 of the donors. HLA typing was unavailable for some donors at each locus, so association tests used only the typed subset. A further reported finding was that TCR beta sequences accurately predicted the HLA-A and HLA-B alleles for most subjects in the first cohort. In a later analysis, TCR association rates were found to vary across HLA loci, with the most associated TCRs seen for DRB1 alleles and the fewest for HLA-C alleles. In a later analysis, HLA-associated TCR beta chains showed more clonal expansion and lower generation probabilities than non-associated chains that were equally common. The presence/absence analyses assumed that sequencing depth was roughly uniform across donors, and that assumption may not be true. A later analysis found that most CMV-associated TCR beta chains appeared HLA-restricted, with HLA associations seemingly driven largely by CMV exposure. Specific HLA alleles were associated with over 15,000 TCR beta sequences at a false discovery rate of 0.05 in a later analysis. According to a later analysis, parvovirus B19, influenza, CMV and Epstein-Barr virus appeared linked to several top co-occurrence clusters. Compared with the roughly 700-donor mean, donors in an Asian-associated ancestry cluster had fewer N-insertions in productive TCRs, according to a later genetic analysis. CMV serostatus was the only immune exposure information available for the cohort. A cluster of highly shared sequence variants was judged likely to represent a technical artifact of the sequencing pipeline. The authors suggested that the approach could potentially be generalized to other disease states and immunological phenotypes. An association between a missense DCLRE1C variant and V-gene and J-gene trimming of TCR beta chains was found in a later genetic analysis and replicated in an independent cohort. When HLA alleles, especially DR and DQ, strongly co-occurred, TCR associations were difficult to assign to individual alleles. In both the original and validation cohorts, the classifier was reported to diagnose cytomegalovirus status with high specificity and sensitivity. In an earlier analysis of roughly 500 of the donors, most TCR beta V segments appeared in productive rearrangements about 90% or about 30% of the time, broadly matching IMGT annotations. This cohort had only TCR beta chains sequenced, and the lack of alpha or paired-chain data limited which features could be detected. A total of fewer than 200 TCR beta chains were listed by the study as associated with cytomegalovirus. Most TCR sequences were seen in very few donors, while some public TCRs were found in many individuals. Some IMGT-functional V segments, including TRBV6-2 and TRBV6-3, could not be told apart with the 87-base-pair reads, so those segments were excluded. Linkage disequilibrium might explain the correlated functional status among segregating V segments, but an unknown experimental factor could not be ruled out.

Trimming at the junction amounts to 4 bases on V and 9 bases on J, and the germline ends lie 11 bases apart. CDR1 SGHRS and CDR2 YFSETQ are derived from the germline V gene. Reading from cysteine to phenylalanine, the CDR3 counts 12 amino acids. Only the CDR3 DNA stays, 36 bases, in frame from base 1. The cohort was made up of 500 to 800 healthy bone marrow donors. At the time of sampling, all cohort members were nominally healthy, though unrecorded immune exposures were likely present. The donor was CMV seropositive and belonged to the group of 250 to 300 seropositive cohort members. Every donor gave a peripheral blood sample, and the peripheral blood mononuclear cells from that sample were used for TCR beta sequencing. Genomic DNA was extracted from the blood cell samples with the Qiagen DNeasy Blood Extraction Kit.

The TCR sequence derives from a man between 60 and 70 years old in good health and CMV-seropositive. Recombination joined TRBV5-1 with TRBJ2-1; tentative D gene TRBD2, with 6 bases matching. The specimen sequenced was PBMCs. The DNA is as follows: TGCGCCAGCAGCCTCCCGGAGGGTGAGCAGTTCTTC. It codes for CASSLPEGEQFF.